This T cell receptor beta chain was retrieved from a study of blood T cell repertoires in COVID-19. In the original analysis: Reference gene primers were amplified, and this amplification served to estimate nucleated cell counts. Profiling relied on immunoSEQ multiplex PCR, and the TCRdb table lists in-frame clones only, not all of them. V, J and clone size are taken as reported in that table, and D and trimming were inferred from the DNA itself. This table holds about 130,000 clones, more than 85% found once. Germline V gene lookup returns CDR1 SGHNT and CDR2 YYREEE (reference sequence). This CDR3 spans 12 amino acids. V dropped 2 bases and J dropped 5 bases, with 7 bases sitting between them.

This TCR derives from a man aged 50 to 60 with COVID-19, enrolled during active disease. The chain joins TRBV5-4 to TRBJ2-5; a possible D gene is TRBD2 (5 bases). The material sequenced was peripheral blood. DNA of the CDR3: TGTGCCAGCAGCTTCCCGGGGGAGACCCAGTACTTC. Translated: CASSFPGETQYF. Supplemented by reference TRBV5-4 and TRBJ2-5, the full variable domain reads ETGVTQSPTHLIKTRGQQVTLRCSSQSGHNTVSWYQQALGQGPQFIFQYYREEENGRGNFPPRFSGLQFPNYSSELNVNALELDDSALYLCASSFPGETQYFGPGTRLLVL.